These 31 T cell receptor beta chains were all obtained from the same sample, sequenced in a study of memory CD4+ T cells and cytomegalovirus serostatus. The sort gate was single viable CD3+CD4+CD8-CD45RO+ cells for memory CD4+ T cells. Sequenced by immunoSEQ multiplex PCR; TCRdb stores in-frame clones only, minus some. The sample yields about 75,000 clones, 75% to 85% seen once. The sequenced sample consisted of memory CD4+ T cells from blood. The receptor set was obtained from an adult in good health and CMV-seropositive.

The V and J genes are TRBV11-2 and TRBJ2-2, with TRBD1 as a possible D gene (5 bases). Germline assignment: CDR1 SGHAT and CDR2 FQNNGV. This CDR3 has 15 residues. V lost 2 bases to trimming and J lost 8 bases, with 15 bases between them. CDR3 loop: CASSLITGGFGELFF. In DNA form, the CDR3 reads TGTGCCAGCAGCTTAATCACAGGTGGATTTGGGGAGCTGTTTTTT.

The chain combines TRBV11-3 with TRBJ2-2; TRBD2 is a possible D gene (5 bases). The CDR3 totals 13 residues. V was pared by 5 bases and J by 7 bases, with 11 bases between. CDR1 and CDR2 (germline): SGHNT, YENEEA. The chain's CDR3 is CASSRTAGGELFF. In DNA form, the CDR3 reads TGTGCCAGCAGCAGGACTGCGGGCGGGGAGCTGTTTTTT.

V is TRBV5-1 and J is TRBJ2-6, with 7 nucleotides matching TRBD1. Trimming at V came to 0 bases and at J to 2 bases, leaving 8 bases not matched to a gene. The germline CDR1 and CDR2 sequences are SGHRS and YFSETQ. This CDR3 comprises 18 residues. The chain's CDR3 is CASSLDLQGPTGANVLTF. The CDR3, as DNA: TGCGCCAGCAGCTTGGATCTACAGGGGCCTACTGGGGCCAACGTCCTGACTTTC.

The sample holds one count of this clone. CDR3 residues: CASSESGAHGYTF. CDR3 coding DNA: TGTGCCAGCAGTGAATCGGGGGCTCATGGCTACACCTTC. The V call is TRBV6-4, the J call TRBJ1-2; a weak D match, TRBD1 (6 bases). The V gene's germline CDR1 is MRHNA and CDR2 SNTAGT. V was cut by 3 bases and J by 6 bases, with 11 bases left in between. The length of the CDR3 is 13 residues.

This chain uses TRBV6-6 with TRBJ1-4; tentatively, D is TRBD1 (5 bases). This CDR3 contains 16 residues. The ends were cut back, 5 bases at V and 7 bases at J, with 20 bases in the middle. Per the germline V gene, CDR1 is MNHNY and CDR2 is SVGAGI (reference sequence). The CDR3 DNA sequence: TGTGCCAGCAGTCCCCCGGGGACTTCGAGGGGTGAAAAACTGTTTTTT. This encodes CASSPPGTSRGEKLFF.

The rearrangement uses TRBV5-1 and TRBJ1-2; possible D gene TRBD1, 5 bases. Germline V gives CDR1 SGHRS, CDR2 YFSETQ. V was shortened by 2 bases and J by 6 bases, with 17 bases between the two germline ends. This CDR3 has 15 residues. CDR3 bases: TGCGCCAGCAGCTTCTCCGGGACCGGCCCGGATGGCTACACCTTC. The encoded protein is CASSFSGTGPDGYTF.

This chain links TRBV30 with TRBJ1-1; the D is unclear. This CDR3 has 12 amino acids. The germline V and J ends were trimmed by 3 bases and 11 bases, with 16 bases remaining between them. In germline, CDR1 is GTSNPN, CDR2 SVGIG (reference sequence). As DNA, the CDR3 is TGTGCCTGGAGGAAGGACGGCCTAGGGGCTTTCTTT. Its protein product is CAWRKDGLGAFF.

The J gene is TRBJ1-2, the V gene TRBV30; 11 bases agree with TRBD1. The germline CDR1 and CDR2 sequences are GTSNPN and SVGIG (reference sequence). The CDR3 consists of 14 residues. The trim removed 5 bases at V and 8 bases at J, leaving 10 bases unmatched. The CDR3 bases are TGTGCCTGGGGTGGACAGGGGGCGGCCGCCGGCTACACCTTC. Encoded protein: CAWGGQGAAAGYTF. The full variable domain, rest sourced from reference TRBV30 and TRBJ1-2, is SQTIHQWPATLVQPVGSPLSLECTVEGTSNPNLYWYRQAAGRGLQLLFYSVGIGQISSEVPQNLSASRPQDRQFILSSKKLLLSDSGFYLCAWGGQGAAAGYTFGSGTRLTVV.

The chain recombines TRBV5-1 with TRBJ1-2; D unresolved. The V gene's germline CDR1 is SGHRS and CDR2 YFSETQ. CDR3 length: 15 residues. V was trimmed by 0 bases and J by 7 bases, leaving 16 bases between them. The CDR3 coding sequence is TGCGCCAGCAGCTTGGTGGAGACCTCCGTGGGTGGCTACACCTTC. It is translated as CASSLVETSVGGYTF.

The chain employs TRBV28 and TRBJ2-2, with D possibly matching TRBD2 (7 bases). The CDR3 contains 17 residues. Germline-derived CDR1 and CDR2 are MDHEN and SYDVKM. Trimming pared 6 bases from V and 3 bases from J, leaving 20 bases between. CDR3 nucleotide sequence: TGTGCCAGCAGCCGGGGTAGGGGGGGCATGTACACCGGGGAGCTGTTTTTT. Amino acid sequence: CASSRGRGGMYTGELFF.

This clone appeared a few times. The V call is TRBV7-9, the J call TRBJ1-2, with D unresolved. CDR1 is SEHNR and CDR2 is FQNEAQ in the germline V gene (reference sequence). Trimming pared 5 bases from V and 4 bases from J, leaving 14 bases between. The CDR3 runs to 14 residues. CDR3 amino acids: CASSPGPFGYGYTF. The CDR3, as DNA: TGTGCCAGCAGCCCCGGACCGTTTGGCTATGGCTACACCTTC.

V is TRBV7-2 and J is TRBJ2-1; D is ambiguous. Germline assignment: CDR1 SGHTA and CDR2 FQGNSA. V was cut by 4 bases and J by 10 bases, with 11 bases left in between. This CDR3 has 12 residues. CDR3 residues: CASSSQRREQFF. The CDR3 coding sequence is TGTGCCAGCAGCTCCCAGAGGCGCGAGCAGTTCTTC.

The CDR3 loop is CATRAGFMGRGYTF. In DNA, the CDR3 is TGTGCCACCCGCGCGGGTTTTATGGGTCGCGGCTACACCTTC. J is TRBJ1-2 and V is TRBV19; unclear D gene. In germline, CDR1 is LNHDA, CDR2 SQIVND (reference sequence). This CDR3 region has 14 residues. The V and J ends lost 10 bases and 8 bases respectively, with 23 bases between them.

V gene TRBV5-4 combines with J gene TRBJ2-6; TRBD2 aligns across 9 bases. The CDR3 consists of 18 residues. V lost 7 bases, J lost 0 bases, and 11 bases stayed unmatched. Germline values: CDR1 SGHNT, CDR2 YYREEE (reference sequence). The CDR3 protein is CASYRMLAGYSGANVLTF. The CDR3 nucleotides are TGTGCCAGCTATCGGATGCTAGCGGGGTACTCTGGGGCCAACGTCCTGACTTTC.

CDR3 loop: CASSPLGISATNEKLFF. Here the CDR3 DNA reads TGTGCCAGCTCACCACTGGGGATCTCCGCAACTAATGAAAAACTGTTTTTT. V is TRBV18 and J is TRBJ1-4; no clear D gene. V dropped 1 base and J dropped 0 bases, with 12 bases sitting between them. CDR3 length: 17 amino acids. CDR1 and CDR2 from the germline V gene are KGHSH and LQKENI.

V is TRBV7-9 and J is TRBJ1-2, with TRBD1 as a possible D gene (5 bases). V shed 4 bases and J shed 1 base, with 13 bases lying between them. Germline V lookup: CDR1 SEHNR, CDR2 FQNEAQ (reference sequence). CDR3 length equals 15 residues. The DNA of the CDR3 is TGTGCCAGCAGCTCGGGGGGACCACATAACTATGGCTACACCTTC. Encoded protein: CASSSGGPHNYGYTF. The full variable domain, completed using reference TRBV7-9 and TRBJ1-2, is DTGVSQNPRHKITKRGQNVTFRCDPISEHNRLYWYRQTLGQGPEFLTYFQNEAQLEKSRLLSDRFSAERPKGSFSTLEIQRTEQGDSAMYLCASSSGGPHNYGYTFGSGTRLTVV.

This clone was detected only a few times. The chain combines TRBV19 with TRBJ2-3, with 7 nucleotides matching TRBD1. The J segment lost 0 bases and the V segment lost 6 bases, leaving 3 bases of the junction unmatched. The germline V gene encodes CDR1 LNHDA and CDR2 SQIVND (reference sequence). The length of the CDR3 is 14 residues. CDR3 sequence (DNA): TGTGCCAGTAGCCCGACAGGGAGCACAGATACGCAGTATTTT. Amino acid sequence: CASSPTGSTDTQYF.

This chain connects TRBV4-1 to TRBJ1-1, with D perhaps matching TRBD1 (5 bases). CDR1 is MGHRA, CDR2 YSYEKL, per germline. V dropped 6 bases and J dropped 1 base, with 12 bases sitting between them. The CDR3 has 14 amino acids. The CDR3 loop reads CASRPRGTNTEAFF. CDR3 DNA: TGCGCCAGCAGGCCTCGGGGGACGAACACTGAAGCTTTCTTT.

This clone turned up a few times. V usage is TRBV15 and J usage is TRBJ2-5, with 8 bases aligning to TRBD1. This CDR3 contains 15 residues. Germline lookup yields CDR1 LNHNV and CDR2 YYDKDF (reference sequence). V shed 0 bases, J shed 4 bases, and the junction held 4 bases outside the gene matches. CDR3 DNA sequence: TGTGCCACCAGCAGAGATGCCGGGACAGGAGAGACCCAGTACTTC. Protein product: CATSRDAGTGETQYF. Filled out from reference TRBV15 and TRBJ2-5, the complete variable domain reads DAMVIQNPRYQVTQFGKPVTLSCSQTLNHNVMYWYQQKSSQAPKLLFHYYDKDFNNEADTPDNFQSRRPNTSFCFLDIRSPGLGDTAMYLCATSRDAGTGETQYFGPGTRLLVL.

The CDR3 is CAWSPGTGTIQETQYF. DNA of the CDR3: TGTGCCTGGAGTCCCGGCACGGGGACTATACAAGAGACCCAGTACTTC. The chain combines TRBV30 with TRBJ2-5; TRBD2 matches 7 bases. Germline lookup yields CDR1 GTSNPN and CDR2 SVGIG (reference sequence). This CDR3 region has 16 residues. The J segment lost 2 bases and the V segment lost 2 bases, leaving 11 bases of the junction unmatched.

This clone was seen a few times. This chain connects TRBV19 to TRBJ1-1; D perhaps matches TRBD1 (5 bases). The V gene's germline CDR1 is LNHDA and CDR2 SQIVND (reference sequence). The CDR3 totals 13 residues. Trimming stripped 9 bases from V and 0 bases from J, with 11 bases between. This CDR3 reads CASDSNMNTEAFF. The CDR3 DNA sequence: TGTGCCAGCGACAGCAACATGAACACTGAAGCTTTCTTT.

This clone qualifies as medium-sized (0.01 to 0.1%). The CDR3 region has the DNA TGTGCCAGCAGCCGCCTAGATGAGCAGTTCTTC. Translated, it gives CASSRLDEQFF. The chain uses TRBV11-3 and TRBJ2-1; no clear D gene. The germline CDR1 and CDR2 sequences are SGHNT and YENEEA. Deletions cut 5 bases from V and 8 bases from J, with 7 bases between. The CDR3 sequence is 11 residues long.

Relative to its sample, this clone is medium-sized (0.01 to 0.1%). The V gene is TRBV30, the J gene TRBJ1-1; D remains unclear. There are 12 residues in the CDR3. In germline, CDR1 is GTSNPN, CDR2 SVGIG (reference sequence). Trimming left V 0 bases short and J 11 bases short, with 13 bases between. The CDR3 region is CAWSVDALMAFF. As DNA, the CDR3 is TGTGCCTGGAGTGTAGATGCACTAATGGCTTTCTTT.

This chain connects TRBV5-1 to TRBJ2-2, with 9 bases that match TRBD2. V trimming: 0 bases; J trimming: 5 bases; junction bases outside the gene matches: 8. Germline CDR1 reads SGHRS; CDR2 reads YFSETQ. CDR3 size: 17 residues. CDR3 in DNA: TGCGCCAGCAGCTTGGGGCCTAGCGGGACCTCAACCGGGGAGCTGTTTTTT. Encoded protein: CASSLGPSGTSTGELFF.

The V call is TRBV7-2, the J call TRBJ2-7, with D possibly TRBD1 on 5 matching bases. The CDR3 runs to 15 residues. Germline V gene sequence: CDR1 SGHTA, CDR2 FQGNSA. With 7 bases removed from V and 1 base from J, the gap between germline ends came to 17 bases. The CDR3 DNA follows: TGTGCCAGCACAGCATACTTTACAGGATCCTACGAGCAGTACTTC. Protein: CASTAYFTGSYEQYF.

This chain joins TRBV6-1 and TRBJ2-5, with D perhaps being TRBD1 or TRBD2 (5 bases each). The CDR3 covers 13 residues. Germline V gene sequence: CDR1 MNHNS, CDR2 SASEGT. With 7 bases removed from V and 5 bases from J, the gap between germline ends came to 14 bases. In DNA, the CDR3 is TGTGCCAGCATGGGGCTGGGGACGGAGACCCAGTACTTC. Amino acid sequence: CASMGLGTETQYF.

The chain joins TRBV12-5 to TRBJ2-2, with a possible D match to TRBD2 (5 bases). Between the trimmed V and J ends, which lost 8 bases and 1 base, there was a span of 11 bases. Germline V CDR1 and CDR2: LGHNT, FRNRAP. The CDR3 spans 14 residues. CDR3 bases: TGTGCTAGTAAAGAAGCGGAGAACACCGGGGAGCTGTTTTTT. Translating gives CASKEAENTGELFF.

The V gene is TRBV18, the J gene TRBJ2-1, with 9 bases matching TRBD1. The CDR3 is 16 residues long. Germline CDR1 KGHSH, CDR2 LQKENI. The V gene end was trimmed by 3 bases and the J gene end by 12 bases; junction bases not matched to a gene: 15. The CDR3 coding sequence is TGTGCCAGCTCACCGGCCGGGACAGGGAATACAATGAGGCAGTTCTTC. Amino acids: CASSPAGTGNTMRQFF.

V and J are TRBV5-1 and TRBJ1-1; D remains ambiguous. Germline CDR1 reads SGHRS; CDR2 reads YFSETQ. Trimming pared 4 bases from V and 5 bases from J, leaving 12 bases between. This CDR3 is 13 amino acids long. CDR3 loop: CASSASEGTEAFF. DNA for the CDR3: TGCGCCAGCAGCGCATCGGAAGGGACTGAAGCTTTCTTT.

The chain carries TRBV7-2 and TRBJ1-2; no definite D call. Trimming cost V 5 bases and J 8 bases, with 12 bases left between them. The length of the CDR3 is 12 residues. The germline V gene has CDR1 SGHTA and CDR2 FQGNSA. The CDR3 here is CASSPDSGGYTF. CDR3 DNA sequence: TGTGCCAGCAGCCCAGACTCGGGGGGCTACACCTTC.

The chain uses TRBV28 and TRBJ2-7; 7 bases agree with TRBD1. The germline V gene has CDR1 MDHEN and CDR2 SYDVKM. The V segment lost 5 bases and the J segment 2 bases; nucleotides outside the gene matches: 9. The CDR3 has 15 residues. The CDR3 reads CASSRLTGTTYEQYF. In DNA form, the CDR3 reads TGTGCCAGCAGTCGTTTGACAGGGACGACCTACGAGCAGTACTTC. Filled out from reference TRBV28 and TRBJ2-7, the complete variable domain reads DVKVTQSSRYLVKRTGEKVFLECVQDMDHENMFWYRQDPGLGLRLIYFSYDVKMKEKGDIPEGYSVSREKKERFSLILESASTNQTSMYLCASSRLTGTTYEQYFGPGTRLTVT.